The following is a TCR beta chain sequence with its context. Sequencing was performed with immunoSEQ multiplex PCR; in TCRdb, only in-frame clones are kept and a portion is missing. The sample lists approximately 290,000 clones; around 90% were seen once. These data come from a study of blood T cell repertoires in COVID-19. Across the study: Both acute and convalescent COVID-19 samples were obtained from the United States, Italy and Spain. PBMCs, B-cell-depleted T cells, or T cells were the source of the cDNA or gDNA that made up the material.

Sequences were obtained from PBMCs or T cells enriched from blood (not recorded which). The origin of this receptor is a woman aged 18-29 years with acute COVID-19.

The chain's CDR3 is CASSPLATGETQYF. Here the CDR3 DNA reads TGTGCCAGCTCACCACTAGCGACGGGAGAGACCCAGTACTTC. The chain uses TRBV18 and TRBJ2-5; perhaps TRBD2 as D (5 bases). Germline CDR1 reads KGHSH; CDR2 reads LQKENI. The CDR3 consists of 14 residues. Trimming left V 1 base short and J 4 bases short, with 10 bases between.